The clone carrying this TCR beta chain was found once. Other DNA sequences in this specimen translate into the identical CDR3. This entry comes from a study of T cells in localized non-small cell lung cancer. The repertoire was sequenced with immunoSEQ multiplex PCR; TCRdb's copy has only in-frame clones and lacks some. The profile shows roughly 86,000 clones, approximately 84% of them singletons. V was shortened by 0 bases and J by 6 bases, with 9 bases between the two germline ends. Germline loops: CDR1 WNHNN, CDR2 SYGVQD (reference sequence). The CDR3 covers 13 residues. The V call is TRBV10-1, the J call TRBJ2-7; D is possibly TRBD1 (6 bases). The sequence derives from a man between 40 and 69 years old with stage I lung adenocarcinoma. The sample consisted of peripheral blood, taken before any cancer treatment. CDR3 protein: CASSESGAGEQYF. CDR3 in DNA: TGCGCCAGCAGTGAGTCGGGGGCGGGCGAGCAGTACTTC.